A single sample gave rise to the 18 T cell receptor beta chains below, sequenced in a study of cytomegalovirus exposure and HLA in healthy donors. PCR amplification relied on 60 Vbeta primers (plus 13 Jbeta primers). Assay used: immunoSEQ multiplex PCR; TCRdb lists only in-frame clones, some missing. This table has 160,000 or so clones, 82% appearing once. The sample comprised PBMCs. The source is a man in his fifties in good health and CMV-seropositive.

The chain carries TRBV5-1 and TRBJ2-2, with 8 bases matching TRBD1. CDR3 size: 15 residues. V lost 3 bases, J lost 1 base, and 2 bases stayed unmatched. CDR1 SGHRS and CDR2 YFSETQ come from the germline V gene. CDR3 region: CASSSGTGNTGELFF. CDR3 bases: TGCGCCAGCAGCTCCGGGACAGGGAACACCGGGGAGCTGTTTTTT.

The chain recombines TRBV6-6 with TRBJ1-2; the D is unclear. Deletions cut 2 bases from V and 10 bases from J, with 20 bases between. Germline assignment: CDR1 MNHNY and CDR2 SVGAGI (reference sequence). This CDR3 spans 15 amino acids. The CDR3 DNA reads TGTGCCAGCAGTTACAACGCGGCCAGTTCTATGGACTACACCTTC. This encodes CASSYNAASSMDYTF.

This sequence joins TRBV10-3 and TRBJ1-3, with 8 bases fitting TRBD1. The CDR3 sequence is 16 residues long. Per germline, CDR1 ENHRY and CDR2 SYGVKD. The trim removed 6 bases at V and 5 bases at J, leaving 12 bases unmatched. DNA of the CDR3: TGTGCCATCAGAGCGGCTACTCGGACAGGGCGAAACACCATATATTTT. Its protein is CAIRAATRTGRNTIYF.

The rearrangement uses TRBV5-5 and TRBJ2-5; 7 bases match TRBD1. V lost 1 base to trimming and J lost 1 base; unmatched junction nucleotides: 10. CDR3 length: 17 amino acids. CDR1 SGHKS and CDR2 YYEKEE come from the germline V gene (reference sequence). This chain's CDR3 is CASSLLPGTAVQETQYF. The DNA of the CDR3 is TGTGCCAGCAGCTTGCTCCCGGGGACAGCGGTCCAAGAGACCCAGTACTTC.

This clone was observed a few times. The genes are TRBV7-2 and TRBJ2-7; 11 positions agree with TRBD2. The germline CDR1 and CDR2 sequences are SGHTA and FQGNSA. Unmatched junction bases numbered 1, after V lost 3 bases and J lost 3 bases. This CDR3 contains 14 residues. The chain's CDR3 is CASSFTSGSYEQYF. The CDR3 DNA reads TGTGCCAGCAGCTTTACTAGCGGGAGCTACGAGCAGTACTTC.

This rearrangement joins TRBV7-6 to TRBJ1-6; a weak D match, TRBD1 (5 bases). Germline assignment: CDR1 SGHVS and CDR2 FNYEAQ. The CDR3 runs 14 residues. Deletions cut 0 bases from V and 10 bases from J, with 10 bases between. CDR3 sequence (DNA): TGTGCCAGCAGCTTAGCCGAATCAGGGTCACCCCTCCACTTT. Amino acid sequence: CASSLAESGSPLHF.

V gene TRBV7-6 combines with J gene TRBJ2-1, with TRBD2 matching over 8 bases. The CDR3 is 15 amino acids. Germline V gene data show CDR1 as SGHVS and CDR2 as FNYEAQ. V gave up 1 base and J gave up 8 bases; unmatched junction bases: 7. DNA of the CDR3: TGTGCCAGCAGCTTAGTCGGTAGCGGGAACTATGAGCAGTTCTTC. Its translation is CASSLVGSGNYEQFF.

This clone has more than one count but fewer than ten. The chain links TRBV6-5 to TRBJ1-4; D may be TRBD1 (5 bases). V was pared by 2 bases and J by 10 bases, with 11 bases between. Germline V CDR1 and CDR2: MNHEY, SVGAGI. CDR3 length: 13 residues. CDR3 in amino acids: CASSYDGGGKLFF. CDR3 DNA sequence: TGTGCCAGCAGTTACGACGGGGGTGGAAAACTGTTTTTT.

This rearrangement joins TRBV6-5 to TRBJ2-2; D possibly corresponds to TRBD2 (5 bases). Germline-derived CDR1 and CDR2 are MNHEY and SVGAGI. Deletions cut 5 bases from V and 5 bases from J, with 12 bases between. The CDR3 totals 14 residues. The CDR3 DNA is TGTGCCAGCAGTCCGGGGTCGTTGACCGGGGAGCTGTTTTTT. This sequence encodes CASSPGSLTGELFF.

This clone was observed a few times. V is TRBV13 and J is TRBJ2-3; 12 bases are a match to TRBD2. The CDR3 is made up of 15 amino acids. Germline V gives CDR1 PRHDT, CDR2 FYEKMQ (reference sequence). Trimming at V came to 5 bases and at J to 3 bases, leaving 3 bases not matched to a gene. In DNA form, the CDR3 reads TGTGCCAGCAGCCGGACTAGCGGGATGACAGATACGCAGTATTTT. This codes for CASSRTSGMTDTQYF.

The chain carries TRBV14 and TRBJ1-4; D is unresolved. The germline V and J ends were trimmed by 1 base and 4 bases, with 13 bases remaining between them. CDR3 length: 16 amino acids. Germline CDR1 is SGHDN and CDR2 is FVKESK. CDR3 residues: CASSQGFAEGNEKLFF. CDR3 nucleotides: TGTGCCAGCAGCCAAGGGTTTGCGGAGGGTAATGAAAAACTGTTTTTT.

V gene TRBV2 combines with J gene TRBJ2-1; TRBD2 aligns across 9 bases. The J segment lost 4 bases and the V segment lost 0 bases, leaving 4 bases of the junction unmatched. Per the germline V gene, CDR1 is SNHLY and CDR2 is FYNNEI. CDR3 length: 16 residues. This chain's CDR3 is CASSEAPSGIYNEQFF. The CDR3 DNA sequence: TGTGCCAGCAGTGAAGCGCCTAGCGGGATTTACAATGAGCAGTTCTTC.

The chain uses TRBV7-6 and TRBJ2-3, with 8 bases that match TRBD2. Germline V CDR1 and CDR2: SGHVS, FNYEAQ. Unmatched junction bases numbered 6, after V lost 5 bases and J lost 2 bases. The CDR3 runs to 15 residues. The CDR3 nucleotides read TGTGCCAGCAGCCGGTCTAGCGGGTTCACAGATACGCAGTATTTT. Its protein is CASSRSSGFTDTQYF.

The chain is built from TRBV18 and TRBJ1-4; D not certain. The ends were cut back, 5 bases at V and 1 base at J, with 11 bases in the middle. The length of the CDR3 is 15 residues. CDR1 KGHSH and CDR2 LQKENI come from the germline V gene. In DNA, the CDR3 is TGTGCCAGCTCAGAACGAGAGAGAACTAATGAAAAACTGTTTTTT. Translation: CASSERERTNEKLFF.

This chain links TRBV7-2 with TRBJ2-3, with D unclear. Deletions cut 1 base from V and 6 bases from J, with 8 bases between. The CDR3 covers 13 residues. Germline V gives CDR1 SGHTA, CDR2 FQGNSA. CDR3 amino acids: CASSLVRHDTQYF. The CDR3 DNA reads as TGTGCCAGCAGCTTAGTTAGACACGATACGCAGTATTTT.

The chain employs TRBV18 and TRBJ1-5; TRBD1 matches 8 bases. This CDR3 comprises 14 residues. The V segment lost 5 bases and the J segment 5 bases; nucleotides outside the gene matches: 5. Germline assignment: CDR1 KGHSH and CDR2 LQKENI. The CDR3 here is CASSSTGADQPQHF. The CDR3 region has the DNA TGTGCCAGCTCATCGACAGGGGCCGATCAGCCCCAGCATTTT. The full variable domain, rest sourced from reference TRBV18 and TRBJ1-5, is NAGVMQNPRHLVRRRGQEARLRCSPMKGHSHVYWYRQLPEEGLKFMVYLQKENIIDESGMPKERFSAEFPKEGPSILRIQQVVRGDSAAYFCASSSTGADQPQHFGDGTRLSIL.

The chain joins TRBV5-4 to TRBJ1-1; 12 bases match TRBD1. Germline-derived CDR1 and CDR2 are SGHNT and YYREEE (reference sequence). The junction had 13 bases not matched to a gene; V was cut back by 3 bases and J by 4 bases. The CDR3 spans 18 residues. The CDR3 DNA reads as TGTGCCAGCAGCTCCTTTCCGGGACAGGGGGCCGGTGGCACTGAAGCTTTCTTT. This gives the protein CASSSFPGQGAGGTEAFF.

The chain recombines TRBV7-3 with TRBJ1-1; D is undetermined. This CDR3 has 13 residues. The V and J ends lost 4 bases and 1 base respectively, with 7 bases between them. The V gene's germline CDR1 is SGHTA and CDR2 FQGTGA. CDR3 residues: CASSSVSNTEAFF. The DNA for the CDR3 is TGTGCCAGCAGCTCAGTGTCGAACACTGAAGCTTTCTTT.